The next 31 T cell receptor beta chains were all read from a single sample in a study of post-analysis software for immune sequencing data. Study-wide results and limits: Patients showed TRBV5-6, TRBV5-1 and TRBV20-1 among 4 or 5 TRBV segments more frequent than in controls.

No antigen has been identified for these receptors. Prepared libraries of TCR beta cDNA carried unique molecular identifiers. TCRdb analysed the PCR reads with MiXCR anew, one entry per CDR3 protein. The sample contains approximately 460,000 distinct CDR3 sequences, 40% to 55% of which appear only once. The specimen was blood. These receptor sequences come from a girl between 10 and 17 years old with multiple sclerosis.

This clonotype was recorded a few times. The genes are TRBV3-1 and TRBJ2-7; 10 nucleotides agree with TRBD2. Germline V gene data show CDR1 as LGHDT and CDR2 as YNNKEL (reference sequence). The CDR3 is 15 amino acids. V was pared by 0 bases and J by 3 bases, with 2 bases of the junction left unmatched. The CDR3 nucleotides read TGTGCCAGCAGCCAAGATCTAGCGGGAGACTACGAGCAGTACTTC. It yields the protein CASSQDLAGDYEQYF.

The rearrangement links TRBV20-1 to TRBJ1-1; possible D gene TRBD1, 6 bases. In germline, CDR1 is DFQATT, CDR2 SNEGSKA (reference sequence). CDR3 size: 16 residues. V lost 6 bases and J 1 base, leaving 21 bases between the germline ends. The CDR3 DNA follows: TGCAGTGCCACAACTAGAAACAGGGTGGAGAACACTGAAGCTTTCTTT. It specifies CSATTRNRVENTEAFF.

V and J are TRBV7-9 and TRBJ2-1; no clear D gene. The ends were cut back, 1 base at V and 5 bases at J, with 9 bases in the middle. The germline gives CDR1 SEHNR, CDR2 FQNEAQ (reference sequence). This CDR3 is built from 14 residues. CDR3 in DNA: TGTGCCAGCAGCTTAGAGACGGTCAACAATGAGCAGTTCTTC. Translation gives CASSLETVNNEQFF. Complete variable domain (other parts from reference TRBV7-9 and TRBJ2-1): DTGVSQNPRHKITKRGQNVTFRCDPISEHNRLYWYRQTLGQGPEFLTYFQNEAQLEKSRLLSDRFSAERPKGSFSTLEIQRTEQGDSAMYLCASSLETVNNEQFFGPGTRLTVL.

The CDR3 bases are TGTGCCAGCAGCCTCTACCCCGTAATAGCGGGCACGCCCTACGAGCAGTACTTC. Its protein is CASSLYPVIAGTPYEQYF. The chain is built from TRBV21-1 and TRBJ2-7; the listed D gene, TRBD2, was not tested against the DNA. TRBV21-1 is flagged as a pseudogene. The CDR3 runs to 18 residues.

The V call is TRBV20-1, the J call TRBJ2-1, with 9 bases lining up with TRBD2. V lost 4 bases to trimming and J lost 4 bases; unmatched junction nucleotides: 11. The germline V gene has CDR1 DFQATT and CDR2 SNEGSKA (reference sequence). The CDR3 spans 16 residues. The CDR3 coding sequence is TGCAGTGCTATGTTAGGGGGACTAGCCCCTTACAATGAGCAGTTCTTC. It specifies CSAMLGGLAPYNEQFF.

The chain uses TRBV7-6 and TRBJ1-5, with D unresolved. Per the germline V gene, CDR1 is SGHVS and CDR2 is FNYEAQ. V was shortened by 1 base and J by 1 base, with 11 bases between the two germline ends. The CDR3 totals 16 residues. For the CDR3, the DNA is TGTGCCAGCAGCTTAGGCCCCGGCAGGAGCAATCAGCCCCAGCATTTT. Encoded protein: CASSLGPGRSNQPQHF.

A few counts support this clonotype. The CDR3 DNA reads as TGTGCCATCAAGAAAGACTACGAGCAGTACTTC. Protein product: CAIKKDYEQYF. The genes are TRBV10-3 and TRBJ2-7; no reliable D call. This CDR3 has 11 amino acids. Germline V gene data show CDR1 as ENHRY and CDR2 as SYGVKD. Trimming cost V 7 bases and J 3 bases, with 7 bases left between them.

The V call is TRBV5-1, the J call TRBJ1-5; D not certain. This CDR3 comprises 12 residues. Looked up from germline, CDR1 is SGHRS and CDR2 is YFSETQ. The V end was cut by 7 bases, the J end by 3 bases, with 8 bases between. CDR3 amino acids: CASRQDNQPQHF. The CDR3 bases are TGCGCCAGCCGACAAGACAATCAGCCCCAGCATTTT.

This clonotype has only a few counts. The rearrangement joins TRBV27 to TRBJ2-7; D remains ambiguous. CDR3 length: 15 residues. Germline V CDR1 and CDR2: MNHEY, SMNVEV (reference sequence). V lost 6 bases and J 0 bases, leaving 15 bases between the germline ends. The CDR3 protein is CASSTTDTSSYEQYF. CDR3 bases: TGTGCCAGCAGCACAACAGACACGAGCTCCTACGAGCAGTACTTC.

Only a few counts were recorded for this clonotype. This chain joins TRBV4-2 and TRBJ1-4, with 8 bases identical to TRBD1. V shed 4 bases and J 6 bases; nucleotides not matched to a gene: 13. Germline V gene data show CDR1 as LGHNA and CDR2 as YNFKEQ. CDR3 length: 17 residues. The CDR3 sequence: CASSPKARQGLDEKLFF. CDR3 in DNA: TGTGCCAGCAGCCCTAAAGCCCGACAGGGGCTTGATGAAAAACTGTTTTTT.

This clonotype has only a few counts. J is TRBJ2-7 and V is TRBV20-1; D uncertain. CDR1 DFQATT and CDR2 SNEGSKA come from the germline V gene (reference sequence). The CDR3 is 10 residues long. Trimming pared 7 bases from V and 4 bases from J, leaving 8 bases between. The CDR3 loop reads CSGKLYEQYF. The CDR3 region has the DNA TGCAGTGGAAAGCTTTACGAGCAGTACTTC.

Only a few counts were recorded for this clonotype. The chain is built from TRBV7-2 and TRBJ2-7; no clear D gene. The CDR3 consists of 13 residues. Per the germline V gene, CDR1 is SGHTA and CDR2 is FQGNSA. V was clipped by 5 bases and J by 6 bases, with 14 bases between them. The chain's CDR3 is CASSPPGSFEQYF. In DNA, the CDR3 is TGTGCCAGCAGCCCGCCGGGTAGCTTCGAGCAGTACTTC.

DNA of the CDR3: TGTGCCAGCAGCACCCACCGTGGGGGGCCCACAGATACGCAGTATTTT. This encodes CASSTHRGGPTDTQYF. The gene calls are TRBV7-9 and TRBJ2-3; the D gene could be TRBD1 or TRBD2 (6 bases each). Trimming stripped 5 bases from V and 2 bases from J, with 17 bases between. The CDR3 is made up of 16 amino acids. Germline loops: CDR1 SEHNR, CDR2 FQNEAQ (reference sequence).

This clonotype has a handful of counts. The V and J genes are TRBV12-5 and TRBJ2-3, with 7 bases fitting TRBD1. With V trimmed by 5 bases and J by 1 base, 9 bases remained unmatched. The CDR3 has 16 amino acids. Germline CDR1 LGHNT, CDR2 FRNRAP. This CDR3 reads CASGPGRDSGTDTQYF. DNA for the CDR3: TGTGCTAGTGGTCCCGGCCGGGACAGCGGCACAGATACGCAGTATTTT.

The table lists this clonotype with a few counts. The chain joins TRBV20-1 to TRBJ2-7; possible D gene TRBD1, 5 bases. Germline values: CDR1 DFQATT, CDR2 SNEGSKA (reference sequence). CDR3 size: 15 residues. Trimming took off 0 bases at V and 3 bases at J, with 15 bases between the two ends. CDR3 sequence (DNA): TGCAGTGCTAGAGATCAAGGGGTTTCCTTCTACGAGCAGTACTTC. As protein: CSARDQGVSFYEQYF.

As regards this clonotype: A read error is possible here, since a much larger clone lies one base away. The J gene is TRBJ1-2, the V gene TRBV27; no definite D call. The V end was cut by 5 bases, the J end by 6 bases, with 13 bases between. Germline-derived CDR1 and CDR2 are MNHEY and SMNVEV (reference sequence). The CDR3 consists of 13 residues. The CDR3 DNA sequence: TGTGCCAGCAGTCCCTCGGTCCTACATGGCTACACCTTC. This translates into CASSPSVLHGYTF.

This clonotype was counted between two and nine times. V gene TRBV2 combines with J gene TRBJ2-5; TRBD1 agrees at 8 bases. The CDR3 length is 14 residues. Germline CDR1 reads SNHLY; CDR2 reads FYNNEI. V lost 6 bases to trimming and J lost 5 bases; unmatched junction nucleotides: 8. The chain's CDR3 is CASRRGRQGETQYF. In DNA, the CDR3 is TGTGCCAGCAGAAGGGGTCGACAGGGGGAGACCCAGTACTTC.

This clonotype was counted between two and nine times. The chain uses TRBV7-2 and TRBJ2-5; 8 nucleotides align to TRBD1. Germline values: CDR1 SGHTA, CDR2 FQGNSA. The CDR3 loop spans 16 amino acids. With 0 bases clipped from V and 5 bases from J, the junction kept 8 bases outside the gene matches. CDR3 DNA: TGTGCCAGCAGCTTAGCCCCCGACAGGGGAGGCGAGACCCAGTACTTC. This sequence encodes CASSLAPDRGGETQYF.

The chain is built from TRBV20-1 and TRBJ2-7; TRBD2 is a possible D gene (5 bases). This CDR3 is built from 13 residues. Germline assignment: CDR1 DFQATT and CDR2 SNEGSKA (reference sequence). V lost 6 bases and J 0 bases, leaving 12 bases between the germline ends. The CDR3 here is CSAQDLASYEQYF. CDR3 sequence (DNA): TGCAGTGCGCAGGACTTGGCCTCCTACGAGCAGTACTTC.

This clonotype was seen a handful of times. Written as DNA, the CDR3 is TGCAGCGTTACTTTCGATGGGGCTTTAAATGGCTACACCTTC. Translated, it gives CSVTFDGALNGYTF. This sequence joins TRBV29-1 and TRBJ1-2, with D perhaps matching TRBD1 (5 bases). CDR1 and CDR2 (germline): SQVTM, ANQGSEA. With 5 bases removed from V and 6 bases from J, the gap between germline ends came to 19 bases. The CDR3 consists of 14 residues.

This sequence joins TRBV7-9 and TRBJ2-5; D call uncertain. Between the trimmed V and J ends, which lost 2 bases and 7 bases, there was a span of 23 bases. Germline CDR1 and CDR2: SEHNR and FQNEAQ (reference sequence). The CDR3 has 17 amino acids. The CDR3 is CASSLSNTDPVRRTQYF. CDR3 nucleotides: TGTGCCAGCAGCTTATCGAATACGGACCCAGTAAGAAGGACCCAGTACTTC.

This chain joins TRBV5-1 and TRBJ2-3; D is ambiguous. The CDR3 spans 15 residues. With 3 bases removed from V and 0 bases from J, the gap between germline ends came to 11 bases. Germline V gene lookup returns CDR1 SGHRS and CDR2 YFSETQ. The CDR3 here is CASSYDLRSTDTQYF. The DNA of the CDR3 is TGCGCCAGCAGCTACGACTTGCGGAGCACAGATACGCAGTATTTT.

The table lists this clonotype with a few counts. V usage is TRBV10-3 and J usage is TRBJ2-1, with D perhaps TRBD1 (6 bases). The V gene lost 1 base and the J gene lost 0 bases, with 13 bases spanning the gap. The CDR3 spans 17 residues. From germline, CDR1 is ENHRY and CDR2 SYGVKD. The CDR3 sequence is CAISELGQKVSYNEQFF. DNA of the CDR3: TGTGCCATCAGTGAGTTGGGACAAAAAGTCTCCTACAATGAGCAGTTCTTC.

This chain links TRBV28 with TRBJ2-5, with D perhaps matching TRBD1 (5 bases). The CDR3 is made up of 14 amino acids. Germline V lookup: CDR1 MDHEN, CDR2 SYDVKM. V was cut by 5 bases and J by 2 bases, with 12 bases left in between. In DNA, the CDR3 is TGTGCCAGCAGTAGGAAGCAGGGACAAGAGACCCAGTACTTC. It codes for CASSRKQGQETQYF.

The gene calls are TRBV6-2 or TRBV6-3 and TRBJ2-3; D may be TRBD1 (6 bases). The length of the CDR3 is 16 residues. Trimming pared 5 bases from V and 3 bases from J, leaving 18 bases between. Germline loops: CDR1 MNHEY, CDR2 SVGEGT. CDR3 in DNA: TGTGCCAGCAGTCAGACCGCAGGGGAAGGGACAGATACGCAGTATTTT. Its protein is CASSQTAGEGTDTQYF.

CDR3 loop: CSQGTTSYEQYF. The CDR3 nucleotides read TGCAGTCAAGGGACCACCTCCTACGAGCAGTACTTC. The rearrangement uses TRBV20-1 and TRBJ2-7, with D perhaps being TRBD1 or TRBD2 (5 bases each). Germline lookup yields CDR1 DFQATT and CDR2 SNEGSKA (reference sequence). V lost 8 bases, J lost 0 bases, and 11 bases lay in between. The CDR3 is 12 amino acids.

This clonotype was observed a few times. The V call is TRBV29-1, the J call TRBJ2-1, with TRBD2 identical over 15 bases. V shed 6 bases and J 2 bases; nucleotides not matched to a gene: 5. Germline loops: CDR1 SQVTM, CDR2 ANQGSEA. The CDR3 runs to 16 residues. CDR3 coding DNA: TGCAGCGTCCAGGGACTAGCGGGAGGCGCCTACAATGAGCAGTTCTTC. Amino acids: CSVQGLAGGAYNEQFF.

The V gene is TRBV6-6, the J gene TRBJ2-5; perhaps TRBD2 as D (6 bases). Trimming removed 7 bases from V and 5 bases from J, with 14 bases in between. The CDR3 is 13 amino acids. Looked up from germline, CDR1 is MNHNY and CDR2 is SVGAGI (reference sequence). Written as DNA, the CDR3 is TGTGCCAGCACACCGGAGGGAGTTGAGACCCAGTACTTC. Translated: CASTPEGVETQYF.

The chain links TRBV10-2 to TRBJ2-1; 7 positions match TRBD1. The J segment lost 6 bases and the V segment lost 2 bases, leaving 10 bases of the junction unmatched. Germline V gene data show CDR1 as WSHSY and CDR2 as SAAADI. This CDR3 is 16 amino acids long. The CDR3: CASSEPGQLIINEQFF. In DNA form, the CDR3 reads TGCGCCAGCAGTGAGCCGGGACAGCTAATCATCAATGAGCAGTTCTTC.

This clonotype has a handful of counts. This chain links TRBV28 with TRBJ2-1; 10 bases match TRBD2. The germline gives CDR1 MDHEN, CDR2 SYDVKM. The length of the CDR3 is 16 residues. The V segment lost 5 bases and the J segment 4 bases; nucleotides outside the gene matches: 8. CDR3 in amino acids: CASSRLAGEGYNEQFF. CDR3 bases: TGTGCCAGCAGTCGTCTAGCGGGAGAGGGGTACAATGAGCAGTTCTTC.

The chain employs TRBV5-1 and TRBJ1-1, with D maybe TRBD1 (5 bases). Trimming pared 0 bases from V and 5 bases from J, leaving 20 bases between. CDR1 SGHRS and CDR2 YFSETQ come from the germline V gene. CDR3 length: 17 amino acids. The CDR3 DNA follows: TGCGCCAGCAGCTTGGGATTTTCGGGACGGCGGGGGACTGAAGCTTTCTTT. It encodes CASSLGFSGRRGTEAFF.